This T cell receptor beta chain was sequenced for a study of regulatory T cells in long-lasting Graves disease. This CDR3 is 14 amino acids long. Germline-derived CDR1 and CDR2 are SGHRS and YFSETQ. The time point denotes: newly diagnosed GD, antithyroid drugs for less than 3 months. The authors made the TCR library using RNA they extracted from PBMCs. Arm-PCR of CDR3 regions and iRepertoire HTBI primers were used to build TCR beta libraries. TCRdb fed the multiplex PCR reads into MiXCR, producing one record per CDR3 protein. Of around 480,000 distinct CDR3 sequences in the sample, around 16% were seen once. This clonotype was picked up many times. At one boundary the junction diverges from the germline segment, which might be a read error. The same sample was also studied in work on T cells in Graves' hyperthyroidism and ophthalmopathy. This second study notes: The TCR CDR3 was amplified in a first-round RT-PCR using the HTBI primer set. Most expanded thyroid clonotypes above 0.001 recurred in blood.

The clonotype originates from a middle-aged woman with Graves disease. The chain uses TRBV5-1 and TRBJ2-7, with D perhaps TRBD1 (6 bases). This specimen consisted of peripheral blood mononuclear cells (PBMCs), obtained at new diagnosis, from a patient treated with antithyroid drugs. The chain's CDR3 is CASSLQGISYEQYF. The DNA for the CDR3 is TGTGCCAGCAGCTTACAGGGAATCTCCTACGAGCAGTACTTC.